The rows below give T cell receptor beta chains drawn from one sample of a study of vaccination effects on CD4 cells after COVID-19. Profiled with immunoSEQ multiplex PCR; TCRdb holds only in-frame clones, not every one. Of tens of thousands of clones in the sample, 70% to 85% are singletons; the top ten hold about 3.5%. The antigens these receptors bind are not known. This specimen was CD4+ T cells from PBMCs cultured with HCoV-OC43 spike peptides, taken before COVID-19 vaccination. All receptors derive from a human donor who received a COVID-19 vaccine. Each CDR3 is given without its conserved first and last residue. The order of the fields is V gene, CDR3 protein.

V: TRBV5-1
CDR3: ASSHRASEETQY

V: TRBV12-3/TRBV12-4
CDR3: ASSLKVNTEAF

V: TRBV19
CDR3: ASVPGQRNQPQH

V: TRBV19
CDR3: ASSNYIRGRGETQY

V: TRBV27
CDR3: ASSSLTGTDNEKLF

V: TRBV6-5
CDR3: ASSVGQEFTDTQY

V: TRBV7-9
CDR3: ASSLPGGIIEAF

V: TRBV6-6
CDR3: ASSYVAGGLGETQY

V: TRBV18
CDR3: ASSPSTGNNYGYT

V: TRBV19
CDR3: ASSIVGGYEKLF

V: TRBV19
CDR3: ASSTRTGGETQY

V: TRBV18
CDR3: ASSPRQKEETQY

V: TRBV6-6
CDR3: ASSLEGLNNQPQH

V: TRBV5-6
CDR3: ASSPDLKSNTGELF

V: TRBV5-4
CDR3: ASSPGPSTDTQY

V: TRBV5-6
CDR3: ASSLLRAGGTEAF

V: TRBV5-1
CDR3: ASSLSSSPALSEAF

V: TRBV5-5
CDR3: ASSWTSGGEETQY

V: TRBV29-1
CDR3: SADDGTDTQY

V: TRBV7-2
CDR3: ASSLAFTDTQY

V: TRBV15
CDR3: ATSFGGRGANVLT

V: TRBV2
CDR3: ALRTAGETQY

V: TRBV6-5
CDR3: ASIDRAYGYT

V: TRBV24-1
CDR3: ATSVTGAAQETQY

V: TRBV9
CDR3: ASSVSGGGYDTEAF

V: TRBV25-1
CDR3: ASSDPGTSGETQY

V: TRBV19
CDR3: ATTEGQRNYGYT

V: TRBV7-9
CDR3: ASSLDGQARETQY

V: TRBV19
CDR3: ASSIAGDQPQH

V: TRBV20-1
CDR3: SASSGGTDTQY

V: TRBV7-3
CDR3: ASSQTGTGNFGYT

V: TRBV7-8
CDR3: ASSPIAANTQY